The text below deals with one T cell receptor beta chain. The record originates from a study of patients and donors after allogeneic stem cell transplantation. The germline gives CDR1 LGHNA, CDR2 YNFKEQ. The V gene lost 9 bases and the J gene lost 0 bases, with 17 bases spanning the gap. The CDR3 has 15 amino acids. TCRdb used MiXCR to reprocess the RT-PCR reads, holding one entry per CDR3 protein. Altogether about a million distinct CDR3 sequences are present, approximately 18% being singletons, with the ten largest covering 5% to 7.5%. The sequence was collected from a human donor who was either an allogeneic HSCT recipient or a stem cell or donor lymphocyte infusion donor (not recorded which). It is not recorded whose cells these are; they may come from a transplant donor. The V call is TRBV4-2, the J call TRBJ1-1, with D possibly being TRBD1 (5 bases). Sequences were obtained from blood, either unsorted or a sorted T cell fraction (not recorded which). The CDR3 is CASSYRPGVNTEAFF. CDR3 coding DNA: TGTGCCAGTAGTTACAGGCCAGGTGTGAACACTGAAGCTTTCTTT.